A single sample is the source of the 11 T cell receptor beta chains below, sequenced in a study of naive and memory T cell subsets (dated 2017 in TCRdb). The treatment or condition label corresponds to: skin biopsy from PPD injection site in Mantoux-positive individual. The study described a robust, sensitive protocol for amplifying, sequencing and analyzing TCRs, using 3' ligation of a UMI-containing oligonucleotide to TCR cDNA. Libraries came from UMI-ligation and nested PCR. Sequencing instrument: Illumina MiSeq. The ligated cDNA was amplified by four rounds of PCR, in which nested alpha and beta constant region primers were used together with the SP2 primer. TCRdb's own reprocessing of the public reads used fastp at Q25 and MiXCR and kept productive beta chains. One record per CDR3 amino acid sequence lists the most common genes and DNA. Counted in this sample were around 30,000 distinct CDR3 sequences; approximately 6.7% of them appeared once. The ten largest clonotypes hold 2.5% to 3.5% of the sample.

The source was skin, collected from a tuberculin skin test site. The receptor source for this set is an adult in good health.

This clonotype was seen repeatedly, ten times or more. This chain links TRBV7-8 with TRBJ2-3; 7 nucleotides agree with TRBD2. CDR1 and CDR2 from the germline V gene are SGHVS and FQNEAQ. This CDR3 comprises 18 residues. Trimming cost V 1 base and J 2 bases; bases outside gene matches: 12. The CDR3 DNA is TGTGCCAGCAGCTTAGAAGCGTTACGGGGGGTTTTCACAGATACGCAGTATTTT. This encodes CASSLEALRGVFTDTQYF.

This clonotype came up a few times. The chain couples TRBV25-1 to TRBJ1-3; D possibly corresponds to TRBD1 (6 bases). The V end lost 4 bases, the J end lost 3 bases, and 10 bases lay between the germline ends. This CDR3 has 14 residues. Looked up from germline, CDR1 is MGHDK and CDR2 is SYGVNS. The CDR3 sequence: CASSATGRGNTIYF. The CDR3 coding sequence is TGTGCCAGCAGTGCGACAGGCCGTGGAAACACCATATATTTT.

This clonotype appeared a few times. CDR3 nucleotides: TGTGCCAGCAGTTACCGCTCGGGACAGGGAGGAAACACCATATATTTT. This translates into CASSYRSGQGGNTIYF. This chain joins TRBV6-5 and TRBJ1-3, with 9 bases that match TRBD1. This CDR3 region has 16 residues. V gave up 2 bases and J gave up 4 bases; unmatched junction bases: 6. Germline-derived CDR1 and CDR2 are MNHEY and SVGAGI.

As to this clonotype: A much larger clone is a single base away; this may be a read error. The rearrangement links TRBV27 to TRBJ1-2; 11 nucleotides match TRBD1. The germline V gene has CDR1 MNHEY and CDR2 SMNVEV (reference sequence). The CDR3 has 15 amino acids. In DNA, the CDR3 is TGTGCCAGCAGTCCCCGGACAGGGGGCAGGGATGGCGACACCTTC. Encoded protein: CASSPRTGGRDGDTF.

This clonotype was recorded many times. V is TRBV7-3 and J is TRBJ2-7; the D call may be TRBD1 or TRBD2 (5 bases each). V was trimmed by 1 base and J by 3 bases, leaving 10 bases between them. The germline gives CDR1 SGHTA, CDR2 FQGTGA. The CDR3 is 14 amino acids. For the CDR3, the DNA is TGTGCCAGCAGCTTAAGGGACGGAGACTACGAGCAGTACTTC. As protein: CASSLRDGDYEQYF. Full variable domain (outside the CDR3, taken from reference TRBV7-3 and TRBJ2-7): GAGVSQTPSNKVTEKGKYVELRCDPISGHTALYWYRQSLGQGPEFLIYFQGTGAADDSGLPNDRFFAVRPEGSVSTLKIQRTERGDSAVYLCASSLRDGDYEQYFGPGTRLTVT.

Ten or more counts support this clonotype. The genes are TRBV7-8 and TRBJ2-3; tentatively, D is TRBD2 (5 bases). Germline V gene lookup returns CDR1 SGHVS and CDR2 FQNEAQ. The CDR3 covers 17 residues. Trimming pared 1 base from V and 2 bases from J, leaving 16 bases between. Written as DNA, the CDR3 is TGTGCCAGCAGCTTAGAAAGTTGGGCGGGCCCCACAGATACGCAGTATTTT. Its translation: CASSLESWAGPTDTQYF.

This chain uses TRBV5-1 with TRBJ1-1, with D unclear. V lost 3 bases and J 5 bases, leaving 11 bases between the germline ends. Germline CDR1 is SGHRS and CDR2 is YFSETQ. The CDR3 is made up of 13 amino acids. Here the CDR3 DNA reads TGCGCCAGCAGCTGGACCCCGGTGACTGAAGCTTTCTTT. This sequence encodes CASSWTPVTEAFF.

In its sample, this clonotype was seen many times. The CDR3 DNA sequence: TGTGCCAGCAGTGAAGGGTCCAGCAGCTACAATGAGCAGTTCTTC. Amino acid sequence: CASSEGSSSYNEQFF. The rearrangement joins TRBV6-1 to TRBJ2-1; D not resolved. V lost 1 base and J lost 3, with 10 bases in between. CDR1 and CDR2 (germline): MNHNS, SASEGT. The CDR3 runs to 15 residues.

The rearrangement joins TRBV11-2 to TRBJ2-6, with 7 bases fitting TRBD2. In germline, CDR1 is SGHAT, CDR2 FQNNGV. The CDR3 extends over 16 amino acids. V was clipped by 3 bases and J by 9 bases; unmatched bases: 11. The CDR3 reads CASSFVGRGGNNVLTF. CDR3 coding DNA: TGTGCCAGCAGCTTCGTAGGACGCGGGGGAAACAACGTCCTGACTTTC.

This clonotype was counted many times. The chain carries TRBV5-5 and TRBJ2-2; D unclear. V was trimmed by 4 bases and J by 3 bases, leaving 7 bases between them. The CDR3 totals 13 residues. Per the germline V gene, CDR1 is SGHKS and CDR2 is YYEKEE (reference sequence). This CDR3 reads CASSMLDTGELFF. CDR3 in DNA: TGTGCCAGCAGCATGCTAGACACCGGGGAGCTGTTTTTT. Complete variable domain (other parts from reference TRBV5-5 and TRBJ2-2): DAGVTQSPTHLIKTRGQQVTLRCSPISGHKSVSWYQQVLGQGPQFIFQYYEKEERGRGNFPDRFSARQFPNYSSELNVNALLLGDSALYLCASSMLDTGELFFGEGSRLTVL.

This clonotype has a handful of counts. Since a much larger clone is just one base distant, this may be a read error. This chain connects TRBV7-2 to TRBJ1-2; D is unresolved. V lost 2 bases to trimming and J lost 7 bases, with 14 bases between them. This CDR3 is built from 14 residues. CDR1 and CDR2 (germline): SGHTA, FQGNSA. CDR3 sequence (DNA): TGTGCCAGCAGCTTAACTCCATGCGGCGTTGGCTACACCTTC. This gives the protein CASSLTPCGVGYTF.